The 14 T cell receptor beta chains given below trace back to one sample, sequenced in a study of shared clonotypes between healthy human individuals. Assay: immunoSEQ multiplex PCR; the TCRdb copy retains only in-frame clones and omits some. The sample carries approximately 460,000 clones, 70% to 80% recorded once. Input material: PBMCs. The receptors come from a middle-aged woman in good health. Some clones in this sample may be carry-over from other donors' samples.

The chain recombines TRBV6-6 with TRBJ1-2; possible D gene TRBD1, 5 bases. This CDR3 has 12 amino acids. The V gene's germline CDR1 is MNHNY and CDR2 SVGAGI (reference sequence). V was clipped by 6 bases and J by 6 bases, with 11 bases between them. CDR3 sequence: CASSRVGDGYTF. For the CDR3, the DNA is TGTGCCAGCAGCAGGGTTGGGGATGGCTACACCTTC.

The V gene is TRBV9, the J gene TRBJ2-2, with D hard to call. The V gene's germline CDR1 is SGDLS and CDR2 YYNGEE. Trimming took off 1 base at V and 6 bases at J, with 7 bases between the two ends. This CDR3 has 13 residues. The CDR3 protein is CASSVLYSGELFF. The CDR3 coding sequence is TGTGCCAGCAGCGTATTGTACTCCGGGGAGCTGTTTTTT.

The gene calls are TRBV9 and TRBJ2-1; TRBD2 agrees at 7 bases. V was clipped by 3 bases and J by 6 bases; unmatched bases: 12. Germline lookup yields CDR1 SGDLS and CDR2 YYNGEE. The CDR3 sequence is 16 residues long. The CDR3 nucleotides read TGTGCCAGCAGCGGAATGAGCGGGATCGGAGCCAATGAGCAGTTCTTC. Translation gives CASSGMSGIGANEQFF.

The chain employs TRBV9 and TRBJ2-3; 7 bases are shared with TRBD2. Germline lookup yields CDR1 SGDLS and CDR2 YYNGEE. The CDR3 sequence is 16 residues long. V gave up 3 bases and J gave up 6 bases; unmatched junction bases: 13. CDR3 region: CASSGRTGGPIDTQYF. The CDR3 region has the DNA TGTGCCAGCAGCGGACGGACGGGGGGTCCGATTGATACGCAGTATTTT.

This clone was seen more than once but under ten times. The chain is built from TRBV7-9 and TRBJ2-6; D remains unclear. Trimming shortened V by 3 bases and J by 0 bases, and 6 bases separated the two germline ends. The CDR3 runs 15 residues. Germline-derived CDR1 and CDR2 are SEHNR and FQNEAQ (reference sequence). CDR3 protein: CASSFVNSGANVLTF. The CDR3, as DNA: TGTGCCAGCAGCTTTGTTAACTCTGGGGCCAACGTCCTGACTTTC.

This clone was detected only once. V and J are TRBV15 and TRBJ2-3; D not certain. V gave up 0 bases and J gave up 11 bases, with 9 bases separating them. CDR3 length equals 12 residues. CDR1 and CDR2 (germline): LNHNV, YYDKDF (reference sequence). This CDR3 reads CATSREVDGQYF. Written as DNA, the CDR3 is TGTGCCACCAGCAGAGAAGTCGACGGGCAGTATTTT. The whole variable domain, remainder taken from reference TRBV15 and TRBJ2-3, is DAMVIQNPRYQVTQFGKPVTLSCSQTLNHNVMYWYQQKSSQAPKLLFHYYDKDFNNEADTPDNFQSRRPNTSFCFLDIRSPGLGDTAMYLCATSREVDGQYFGPGTRLTVL.

V gene TRBV28 combines with J gene TRBJ2-7, with 7 nucleotides matching TRBD1. The V and J ends lost 5 bases and 2 bases, in that order; junction bases with no gene match: 6. This CDR3 has 14 amino acids. Germline V gene data show CDR1 as MDHEN and CDR2 as SYDVKM. The CDR3 coding sequence is TGTGCCAGCAGTCCGTGGACAGGTACCTACGAGCAGTACTTC. Translation gives CASSPWTGTYEQYF.

This clone was seen just once. This chain's CDR3 is CASSSGVNTEAFF. The CDR3 DNA is TGTGCCAGTAGTTCGGGGGTGAACACTGAAGCTTTCTTT. The gene calls are TRBV19 and TRBJ1-1; TRBD1 might be the D (5 bases). This CDR3 has 13 residues. The germline CDR1 and CDR2 sequences are LNHDA and SQIVND (reference sequence). V was cut by 5 bases and J by 0 bases, with 7 bases left in between.

V usage is TRBV7-9 and J usage is TRBJ1-1; D unclear. CDR3 length equals 14 residues. Trimming left V 1 base short and J 6 bases short, with 12 bases between. Germline-derived CDR1 and CDR2 are SEHNR and FQNEAQ (reference sequence). The CDR3 bases are TGTGCCAGCAGCTTAGGGCGGGAAAACGCTGAAGCTTTCTTT. Translating it yields CASSLGRENAEAFF.

V and J are TRBV10-2 and TRBJ2-5; no clear D gene. Near its end, the DNA agrees better with TRBJ2-7, so the J call may be wrong. The CDR3 totals 12 residues. Germline V gives CDR1 WSHSY, CDR2 SAAADI. CDR3 sequence (DNA): TGCGCCAGCAGGGGTACAATCTACGAGCAGTACTTC. As protein: CASRGTIYEQYF.

V and J are TRBV11-1 and TRBJ1-1, with a tentative D call TRBD1 (5 bases). In germline, CDR1 is SGHAT, CDR2 FQDESV (reference sequence). The V gene lost 4 bases and the J gene lost 3 bases, with 12 bases spanning the gap. The CDR3 is 14 amino acids. The CDR3, as DNA: TGTGCCAGCAGCTACCCGGGGGGGGACACTGAAGCTTTCTTT. It encodes CASSYPGGDTEAFF.

This rearrangement joins TRBV30 to TRBJ2-7; D possibly corresponds to TRBD1 (5 bases). Between the trimmed V and J ends, which lost 2 bases and 0 bases, there was a span of 17 bases. CDR3 length: 16 amino acids. Germline V gives CDR1 GTSNPN, CDR2 SVGIG (reference sequence). The CDR3 is CAWSPSRTTSSYEQYF. In DNA, the CDR3 is TGTGCCTGGAGTCCGTCCAGGACAACGAGCTCCTACGAGCAGTACTTC.

A note on this clone: A far larger clone is off by one base, so a read error is likely. The chain recombines TRBV6-5 with TRBJ2-7, with D tentatively TRBD2 (5 bases). Deletions cut 6 bases from V and 5 bases from J, with 14 bases between. The CDR3 contains 13 residues. Germline CDR1 is MNHEY and CDR2 is SVGAGI. CDR3 residues: CASRDPDGDEQYF. The CDR3 DNA reads TGTGCCAGCAGGGACCCGGACGGGGACGAGCAGTACTTC.

The chain is built from TRBV6-5 and TRBJ1-1; 8 nucleotides align to TRBD1. In germline, CDR1 is MNHEY, CDR2 SVGAGI. CDR3 length: 12 amino acids. V was pared by 2 bases and J by 7 bases, with 0 bases of the junction left unmatched. The CDR3 region is CASSYGQGEAFF. The DNA of the CDR3 is TGTGCCAGCAGTTACGGACAGGGTGAAGCTTTCTTT.